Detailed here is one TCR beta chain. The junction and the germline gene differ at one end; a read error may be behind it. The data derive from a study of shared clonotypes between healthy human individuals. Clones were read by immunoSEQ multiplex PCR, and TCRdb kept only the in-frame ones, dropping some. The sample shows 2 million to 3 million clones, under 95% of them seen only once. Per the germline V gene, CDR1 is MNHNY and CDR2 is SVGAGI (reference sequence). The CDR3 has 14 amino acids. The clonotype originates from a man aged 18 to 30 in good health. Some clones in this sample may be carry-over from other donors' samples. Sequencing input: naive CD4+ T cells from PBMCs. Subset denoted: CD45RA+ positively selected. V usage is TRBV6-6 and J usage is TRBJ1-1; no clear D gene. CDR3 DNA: TGTGCCATCAGTGAGTACTTCCTTCAAAGACGAGCTTTCTTT. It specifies CAISEYFLQRRAFF.